This TCR beta chain appears in the sequencing data of a study of blood T cell repertoires in COVID-19. The overall study: Acute-phase and convalescent COVID-19 samples originated in the United States, Italy and Spain. The cDNA or gDNA used as material had been derived from T cells, B-cell-depleted T cells, or PBMCs.

The V and J ends lost 5 bases and 8 bases, in that order; junction bases with no gene match: 10. The CDR3 length is 15 residues. Germline values: CDR1 LNHDA, CDR2 SQIVND (reference sequence). Using immunoSEQ multiplex PCR, the repertoire was profiled, and TCRdb retains in-frame clones only, with some absent. In the table there are 150,000 to 200,000 clones, about 80% of which are singletons. The chain is built from TRBV19 and TRBJ2-1, with 9 bases that match TRBD1. Sequencing was carried out using peripheral blood. The sequence was obtained from a woman aged 40 to 50 with COVID-19, enrolled during active disease. Written as DNA, the CDR3 is TGTGCCAGTAGTGACCGGGACAGGGCTAGCCATGAGCAGTTCTTC. Amino acids: CASSDRDRASHEQFF.